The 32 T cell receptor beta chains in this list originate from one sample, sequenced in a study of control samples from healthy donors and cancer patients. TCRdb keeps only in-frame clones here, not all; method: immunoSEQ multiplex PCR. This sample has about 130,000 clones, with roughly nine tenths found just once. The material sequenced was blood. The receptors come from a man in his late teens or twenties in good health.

Written as DNA, the CDR3 is TGTGCCAGCGCTACCGACAGGGTTGCGAACTATCGTGGCTACACCTTC. Translated, it gives CASATDRVANYRGYTF. The genes are TRBV27 and TRBJ1-2; 7 nucleotides align to TRBD1. Looked up from germline, CDR1 is MNHEY and CDR2 is SMNVEV (reference sequence). The V and J ends lost 8 bases and 7 bases, in that order; junction bases with no gene match: 19. There are 16 residues in the CDR3.

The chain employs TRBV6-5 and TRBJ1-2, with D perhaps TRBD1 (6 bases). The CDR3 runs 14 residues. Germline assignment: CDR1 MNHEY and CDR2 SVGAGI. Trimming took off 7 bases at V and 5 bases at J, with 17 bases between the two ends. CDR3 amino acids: CASNASGARYGYTF. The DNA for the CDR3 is TGTGCCAGCAACGCCTCAGGGGCGCGGTATGGCTACACCTTC.

Here the CDR3 reads CASSPSRDRAATDTQYF. CDR3 sequence (DNA): TGTGCCAGCAGCCCATCGCGGGACAGGGCTGCCACAGATACGCAGTATTTT. The chain recombines TRBV14 with TRBJ2-3, with 9 nucleotides matching TRBD1. CDR1 and CDR2 (germline): SGHDN, FVKESK. This CDR3 spans 17 amino acids. V was clipped by 4 bases and J by 2 bases; unmatched bases: 10.

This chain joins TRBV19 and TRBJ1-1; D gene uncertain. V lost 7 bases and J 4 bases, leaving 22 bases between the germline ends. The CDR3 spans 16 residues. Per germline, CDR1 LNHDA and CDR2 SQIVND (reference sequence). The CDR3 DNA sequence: TGTGCCAGTACCCCGGACGCCGGGAGGTCGATCACTGAAGCTTTCTTT. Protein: CASTPDAGRSITEAFF.

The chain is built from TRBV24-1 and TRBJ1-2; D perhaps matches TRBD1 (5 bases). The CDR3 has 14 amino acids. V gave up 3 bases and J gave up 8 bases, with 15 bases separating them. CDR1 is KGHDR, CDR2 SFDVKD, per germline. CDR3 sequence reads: CATSDSGREGGYTF. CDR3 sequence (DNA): TGTGCCACCAGTGATAGCGGCAGGGAGGGCGGCTACACCTTC.

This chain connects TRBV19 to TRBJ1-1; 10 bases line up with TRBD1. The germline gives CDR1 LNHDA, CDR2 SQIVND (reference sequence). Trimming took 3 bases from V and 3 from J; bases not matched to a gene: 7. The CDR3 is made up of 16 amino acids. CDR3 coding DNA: TGTGCCAGTAGTATGCCGGGACAGGGGAAGGACACTGAAGCTTTCTTT. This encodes CASSMPGQGKDTEAFF. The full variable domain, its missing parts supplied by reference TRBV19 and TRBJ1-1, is DGGITQSPKYLFRKEGQNVTLSCEQNLNHDAMYWYRQDPGQGLRLIYYSQIVNDFQKGDIAEGYSVSREKKESFPLTVTSAQKNPTAFYLCASSMPGQGKDTEAFFGQGTRLTVV.

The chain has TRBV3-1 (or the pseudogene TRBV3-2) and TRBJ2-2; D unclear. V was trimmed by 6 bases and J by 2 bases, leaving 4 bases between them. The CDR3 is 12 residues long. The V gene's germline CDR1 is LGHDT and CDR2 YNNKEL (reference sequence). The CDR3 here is CASSFNTGELFF. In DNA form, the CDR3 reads TGTGCCAGCAGTTTCAACACCGGGGAGCTGTTTTTT.

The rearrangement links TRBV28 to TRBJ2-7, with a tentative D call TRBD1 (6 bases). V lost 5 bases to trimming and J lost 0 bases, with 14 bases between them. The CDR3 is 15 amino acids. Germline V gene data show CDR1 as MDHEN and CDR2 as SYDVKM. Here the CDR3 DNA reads TGTGCCAGCAGTCAGGCAGGGGACGTCTCCTACGAGCAGTACTTC. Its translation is CASSQAGDVSYEQYF.

The CDR3 nucleotides are TGCGCCAGCAGCCAGGCAACCGGGACAGTCTCCGAAAACTATGGCTACACCTTC. Encoded protein: CASSQATGTVSENYGYTF. The chain recombines TRBV4-1 with TRBJ1-2, with 7 bases that match TRBD1. CDR3 length: 18 amino acids. J gave up 2 bases and V 3 bases, and 15 bases lay outside the gene matches. Germline V gives CDR1 MGHRA, CDR2 YSYEKL.

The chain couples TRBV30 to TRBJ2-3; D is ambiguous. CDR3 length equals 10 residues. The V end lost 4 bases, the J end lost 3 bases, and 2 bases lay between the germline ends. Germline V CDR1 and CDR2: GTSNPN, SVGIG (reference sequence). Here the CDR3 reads CAWKTDTQYF. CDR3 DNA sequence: TGTGCCTGGAAGACAGATACGCAGTATTTT.

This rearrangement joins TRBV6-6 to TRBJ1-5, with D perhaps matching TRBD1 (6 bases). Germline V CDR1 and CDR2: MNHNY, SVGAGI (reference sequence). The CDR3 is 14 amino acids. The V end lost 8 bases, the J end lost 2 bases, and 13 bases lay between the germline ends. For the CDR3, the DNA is TGTGCCAGCCTCCGGGGGCTGGGCAATCAGCCCCAGCATTTT. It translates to CASLRGLGNQPQHF.

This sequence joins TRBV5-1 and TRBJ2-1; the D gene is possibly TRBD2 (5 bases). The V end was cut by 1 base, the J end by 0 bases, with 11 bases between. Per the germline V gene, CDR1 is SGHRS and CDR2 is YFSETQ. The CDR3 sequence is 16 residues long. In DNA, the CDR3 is TGCGCCAGCAGCTTGTACGGGGTTAACTCCTACAATGAGCAGTTCTTC. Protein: CASSLYGVNSYNEQFF.

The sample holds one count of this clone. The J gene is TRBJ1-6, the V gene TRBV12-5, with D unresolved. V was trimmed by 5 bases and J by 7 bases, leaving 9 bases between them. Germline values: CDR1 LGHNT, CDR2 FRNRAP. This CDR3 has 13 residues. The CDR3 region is CASGLVGNSPLHF. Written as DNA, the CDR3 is TGTGCTAGTGGTCTCGTGGGCAATTCACCCCTCCACTTT.

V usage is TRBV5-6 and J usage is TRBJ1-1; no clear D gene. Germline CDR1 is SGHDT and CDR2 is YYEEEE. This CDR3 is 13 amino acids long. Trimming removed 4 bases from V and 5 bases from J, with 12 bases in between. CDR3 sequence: CASSVVRYTEAFF. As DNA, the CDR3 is TGTGCCAGCAGCGTGGTAAGGTATACTGAAGCTTTCTTT.

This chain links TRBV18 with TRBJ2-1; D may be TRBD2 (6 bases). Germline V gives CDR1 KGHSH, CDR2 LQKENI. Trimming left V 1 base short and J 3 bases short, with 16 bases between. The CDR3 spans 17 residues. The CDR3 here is CASSPLTLGGGYNEQFF. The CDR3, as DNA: TGTGCCAGCTCACCACTAACCCTGGGGGGAGGCTACAATGAGCAGTTCTTC.

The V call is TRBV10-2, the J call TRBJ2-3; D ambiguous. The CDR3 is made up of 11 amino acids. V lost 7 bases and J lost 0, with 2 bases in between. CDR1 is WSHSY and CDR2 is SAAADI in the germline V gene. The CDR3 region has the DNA TGCGCCAGCACTAGCACAGATACGCAGTATTTT. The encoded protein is CASTSTDTQYF.

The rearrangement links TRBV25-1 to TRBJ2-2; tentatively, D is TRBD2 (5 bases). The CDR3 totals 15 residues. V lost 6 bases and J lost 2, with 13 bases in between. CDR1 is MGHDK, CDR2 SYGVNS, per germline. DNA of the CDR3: TGTGCCAGCAGGACGGGCGGAGGAAACACCGGGGAGCTGTTTTTT. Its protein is CASRTGGGNTGELFF.

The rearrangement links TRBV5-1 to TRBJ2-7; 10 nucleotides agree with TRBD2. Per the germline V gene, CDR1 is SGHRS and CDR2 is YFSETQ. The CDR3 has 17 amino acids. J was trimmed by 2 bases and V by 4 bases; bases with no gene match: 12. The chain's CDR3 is CASSGGVAGGVTYEQYF. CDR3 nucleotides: TGCGCCAGCAGCGGGGGGGTAGCGGGAGGCGTTACCTACGAGCAGTACTTC.

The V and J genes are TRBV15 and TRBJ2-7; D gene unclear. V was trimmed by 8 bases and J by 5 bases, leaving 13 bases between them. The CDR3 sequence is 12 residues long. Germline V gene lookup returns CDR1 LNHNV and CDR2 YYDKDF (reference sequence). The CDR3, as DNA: TGTGCCACCTCGAAGGGTCCCAACGAGCAGTACTTC. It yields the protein CATSKGPNEQYF.

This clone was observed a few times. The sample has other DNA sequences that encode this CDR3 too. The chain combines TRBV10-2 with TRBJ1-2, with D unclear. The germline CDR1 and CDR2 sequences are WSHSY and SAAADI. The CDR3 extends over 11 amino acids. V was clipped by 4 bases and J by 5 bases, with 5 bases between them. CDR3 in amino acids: CASSAGYGYTF. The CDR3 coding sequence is TGCGCCAGCAGTGCGGGGTATGGCTACACCTTC.

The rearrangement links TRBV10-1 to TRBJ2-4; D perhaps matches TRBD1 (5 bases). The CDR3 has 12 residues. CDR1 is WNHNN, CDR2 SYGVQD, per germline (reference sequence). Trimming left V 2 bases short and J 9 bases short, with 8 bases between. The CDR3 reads CASSEDQGIQYF. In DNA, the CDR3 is TGCGCCAGCAGTGAGGACCAGGGCATTCAGTACTTC.

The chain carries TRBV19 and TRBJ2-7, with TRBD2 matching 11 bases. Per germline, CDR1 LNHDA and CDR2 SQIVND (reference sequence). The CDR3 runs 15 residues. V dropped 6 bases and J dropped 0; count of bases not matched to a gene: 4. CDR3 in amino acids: CASSLGLAASYEQYF. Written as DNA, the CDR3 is TGTGCCAGTAGCTTGGGACTAGCGGCCTCCTACGAGCAGTACTTC.

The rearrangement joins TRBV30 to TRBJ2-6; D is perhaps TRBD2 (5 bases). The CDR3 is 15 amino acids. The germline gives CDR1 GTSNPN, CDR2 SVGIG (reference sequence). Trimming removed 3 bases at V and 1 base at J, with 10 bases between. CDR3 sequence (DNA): TGTGCCTGGAGACCGGGGTCTTCTGGGGCCAACGTCCTGACTTTC. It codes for CAWRPGSSGANVLTF. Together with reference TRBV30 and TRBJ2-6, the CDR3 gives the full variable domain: SQTIHQWPATLVQPVGSPLSLECTVEGTSNPNLYWYRQAAGRGLQLLFYSVGIGQISSEVPQNLSASRPQDRQFILSSKKLLLSDSGFYLCAWRPGSSGANVLTFGAGSRLTVL.

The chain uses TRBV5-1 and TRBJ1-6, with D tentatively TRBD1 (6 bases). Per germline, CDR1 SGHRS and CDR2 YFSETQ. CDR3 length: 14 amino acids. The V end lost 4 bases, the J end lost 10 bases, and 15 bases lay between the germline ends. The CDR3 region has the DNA TGCGCCAGCAGCATCGGGGACATGGAGTCACCCCTCCACTTT. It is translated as CASSIGDMESPLHF.

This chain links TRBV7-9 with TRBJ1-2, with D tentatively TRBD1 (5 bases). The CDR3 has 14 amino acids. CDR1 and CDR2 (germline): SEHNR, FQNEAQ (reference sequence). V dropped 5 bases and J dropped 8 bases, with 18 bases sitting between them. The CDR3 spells CASSPAGPWIGYTF. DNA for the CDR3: TGTGCCAGCAGCCCGGCAGGGCCCTGGATCGGCTACACCTTC.

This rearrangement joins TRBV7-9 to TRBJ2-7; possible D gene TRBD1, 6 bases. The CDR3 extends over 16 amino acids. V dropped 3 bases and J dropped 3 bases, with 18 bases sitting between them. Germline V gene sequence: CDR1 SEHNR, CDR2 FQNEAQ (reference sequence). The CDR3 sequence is CASSFILGQGIYEQYF. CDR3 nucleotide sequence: TGTGCCAGCAGCTTTATTTTGGGGCAGGGGATCTACGAGCAGTACTTC.

CDR3 DNA: TGTGCCAGCAGCCAAAAAACAGGGCCGGGGAACACTGAAGCTTTCTTT. Translating it yields CASSQKTGPGNTEAFF. This sequence joins TRBV3-1 (or the pseudogene TRBV3-2) and TRBJ1-1, with a possible D match to TRBD1 (6 bases). Germline CDR1 and CDR2: LGHDT and YNNKEL (reference sequence). The germline V and J ends were trimmed by 2 bases and 1 base, with 14 bases remaining between them. The CDR3 is 16 residues long.

CDR3 coding DNA: TGTGCCAGCAGCGACAGGGGCACCTACGAGCAGTACTTC. Protein product: CASSDRGTYEQYF. The J gene is TRBJ2-7, the V gene TRBV9; 7 bases agree with TRBD1. Losses at the gene ends were 3 bases for V and 2 bases for J; bases not matched to a gene: 2. Germline values: CDR1 SGDLS, CDR2 YYNGEE. This CDR3 spans 13 amino acids.

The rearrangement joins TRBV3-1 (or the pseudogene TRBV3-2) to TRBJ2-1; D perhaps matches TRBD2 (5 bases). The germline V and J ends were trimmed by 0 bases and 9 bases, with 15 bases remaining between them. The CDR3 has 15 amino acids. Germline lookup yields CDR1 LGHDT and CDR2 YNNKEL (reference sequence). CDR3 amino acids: CASSQDFGLAGEQFF. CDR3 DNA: TGTGCCAGCAGCCAAGATTTTGGGCTAGCCGGTGAGCAGTTCTTC.

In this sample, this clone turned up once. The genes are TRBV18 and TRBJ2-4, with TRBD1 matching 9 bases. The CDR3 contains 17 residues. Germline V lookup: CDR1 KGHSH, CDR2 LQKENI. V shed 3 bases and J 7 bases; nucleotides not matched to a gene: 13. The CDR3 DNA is TGTGCCAGCTCACCCCTCTCCGGGACAGGGTTGTGGAACATTCAGTACTTC. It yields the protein CASSPLSGTGLWNIQYF.

The CDR3 DNA reads as TGTGCCTGGAGAATGAGGGGACAGGGTTTAGGGGGCTACACCTTC. This gives the protein CAWRMRGQGLGGYTF. This chain connects TRBV30 to TRBJ1-2; 9 bases align to TRBD1. V shed 3 bases and J 8 bases; nucleotides not matched to a gene: 13. Germline CDR1 is GTSNPN and CDR2 is SVGIG (reference sequence). This CDR3 spans 15 amino acids.

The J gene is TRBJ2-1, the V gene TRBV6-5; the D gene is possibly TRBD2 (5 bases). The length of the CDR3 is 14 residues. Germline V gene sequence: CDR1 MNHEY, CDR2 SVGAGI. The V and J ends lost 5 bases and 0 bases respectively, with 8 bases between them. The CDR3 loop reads CASSTSSSYNEQFF. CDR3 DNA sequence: TGTGCCAGCAGTACTAGTAGCTCCTACAATGAGCAGTTCTTC.